Listed here are 31 T cell receptor beta chains from one sample, sequenced in a study of T cell repertoires in cytomegalovirus infection. TCRdb processed the reads anew with MiXCR; each CDR3 protein has one entry. The data hold under 150,000 distinct CDR3 sequences, with approximately 8.8% observed a single time. Sample: PBMCs. Receptor source: a human donor in good health (CMV status not recorded). Some clones in this sample may be carry-over from other donors' samples.

The table lists this clonotype with many counts. V usage is TRBV12-5 and J usage is TRBJ1-6; D might be TRBD1 (5 bases). The V gene's germline CDR1 is LGHNT and CDR2 FRNRAP. The CDR3 runs 18 residues. Trimming pared 7 bases from V and 0 bases from J, leaving 19 bases between. In DNA form, the CDR3 reads TGTGCTAGTGCCTCGTTAGGACATCTAAGCTCCTATAATTCACCCCTCCACTTT. Translation gives CASASLGHLSSYNSPLHF.

This clonotype was observed a few times. The rearrangement links TRBV5-1 to TRBJ2-2; D is unresolved. The CDR3 runs to 14 residues. Trimming removed 3 bases from V and 0 bases from J, with 6 bases in between. CDR1 and CDR2 from the germline V gene are SGHRS and YFSETQ. CDR3 loop: CASSWFANTGELFF. The CDR3, as DNA: TGCGCCAGCAGCTGGTTCGCGAACACCGGGGAGCTGTTTTTT.

This clonotype has at least ten counts. The chain employs TRBV5-6 and TRBJ2-1; D possibly corresponds to TRBD2 (6 bases). The CDR3 spans 15 residues. The germline V gene has CDR1 SGHDT and CDR2 YYEEEE. Deletions cut 0 bases from V and 4 bases from J, with 11 bases between. Here the CDR3 reads CASSLGRGRYNEQFF. The CDR3 DNA reads as TGTGCCAGCAGCTTGGGGCGGGGTAGATACAATGAGCAGTTCTTC.

Ten or more counts support this clonotype. The V gene is TRBV7-8, the J gene TRBJ2-3; 7 positions match TRBD1. The CDR3 loop spans 15 amino acids. Germline V CDR1 and CDR2: SGHVS, FQNEAQ. With 4 bases clipped from V and 1 base from J, the junction kept 5 bases outside the gene matches. CDR3 coding DNA: TGTGCCAGCAGCTCCTCGGGACAGCGCACAGATACGCAGTATTTT. Protein sequence: CASSSSGQRTDTQYF.

This rearrangement joins TRBV2 to TRBJ2-1; TRBD1 or TRBD2 may be the D gene (6 bases each). CDR1 and CDR2 from the germline V gene are SNHLY and FYNNEI. Trimming cost V 4 bases and J 5 bases, with 12 bases left between them. The CDR3 has 14 residues. CDR3 nucleotides: TGTGCCAGCAGTGGGTCGGGGGCAAACAATGAGCAGTTCTTC. Its protein product is CASSGSGANNEQFF.

The sample holds many counts of this clonotype. The chain has TRBV7-8 and TRBJ1-1; no clear D. The CDR3 extends over 17 amino acids. Trimming stripped 1 base from V and 0 bases from J, with 15 bases between. Germline CDR1 and CDR2: SGHVS and FQNEAQ. DNA of the CDR3: TGTGCCAGCAGCTTAGGGTCGAGTGGACGGATGAACACTGAAGCTTTCTTT. This codes for CASSLGSSGRMNTEAFF.

The V gene is TRBV15, the J gene TRBJ2-7, with D possibly called TRBD1 or TRBD2 (5 bases each). V was cut by 6 bases and J by 4 bases, with 34 bases left in between. The CDR3 contains 20 residues. Germline lookup yields CDR1 LNHNV and CDR2 YYDKDF (reference sequence). Here the CDR3 DNA reads TGTGCCACCAGTAACCGAAGGGACCCTACTTTCATTACGCTTTTTTACGAGCAGTACTTC. It specifies CATSNRRDPTFITLFYEQYF.

In this sample, this clonotype turned up many times. The chain is built from TRBV7-2 and TRBJ1-2; tentative D call: TRBD1 (5 bases). Germline loops: CDR1 SGHTA, CDR2 FQGNSA. Trimming left V 2 bases short and J 8 bases short, with 12 bases between. The CDR3 totals 13 residues. The CDR3 sequence: CASSLSAGKGYTF. CDR3 coding DNA: TGTGCCAGCAGCTTATCGGCAGGGAAAGGCTACACCTTC.

This clonotype was recorded at least ten times. In nucleotides, the CDR3 is TGTGCCAGCAGCTCGGAACCCCGGTCCTCTGGGAACACTGAAGCTTTCTTT. Protein sequence: CASSSEPRSSGNTEAFF. The V gene is TRBV7-2, the J gene TRBJ1-1, with D uncertain. The ends were cut back, 4 bases at V and 1 base at J, with 19 bases in the middle. The CDR3 is made up of 17 amino acids. Germline V CDR1 and CDR2: SGHTA, FQGNSA.

This clonotype appeared a few times. The chain recombines TRBV7-9 with TRBJ2-7; 7 nucleotides match TRBD1. This CDR3 spans 14 amino acids. V shed 6 bases and J 3 bases; nucleotides not matched to a gene: 8. The germline gives CDR1 SEHNR, CDR2 FQNEAQ (reference sequence). CDR3 loop: CASSWTGLLYEQYF. The CDR3 DNA reads TGTGCCAGCAGTTGGACAGGACTGCTCTACGAGCAGTACTTC.

This clonotype was picked up many times. The chain is built from TRBV7-2 and TRBJ2-3; no clear D gene. Germline V CDR1 and CDR2: SGHTA, FQGNSA. With 1 base removed from V and 12 bases from J, the gap between germline ends came to 14 bases. The CDR3 totals 13 residues. In DNA form, the CDR3 reads TGTGCCAGCAGCTTAGACTTTGAGGCATACCAGTATTTT. Its protein is CASSLDFEAYQYF. Supplemented by reference TRBV7-2 and TRBJ2-3, the full variable domain reads GAGVSQSPSNKVTEKGKDVELRCDPISGHTALYWYRQSLGQGLEFLIYFQGNSAPDKSGLPSDRFSAERTGGSVSTLTIQRTQQEDSAVYLCASSLDFEAYQYFGPGTRLTVL.

This clonotype came up a few times. The chain has TRBV6-6 and TRBJ1-2, with 7 bases aligning to TRBD1. The CDR3 totals 15 residues. J lost 5 bases, V lost 10 bases, and 16 bases had no gene match. Per the germline V gene, CDR1 is MNHNY and CDR2 is SVGAGI (reference sequence). CDR3 amino acids: CATRTDRQPSYGYTF. CDR3 DNA sequence: TGTGCCACCAGAACGGACAGGCAGCCGTCATATGGCTACACCTTC.

For this clonotype: One base away lies a much larger clone, so this may be a sequencing read error. The genes are TRBV12-3 or TRBV12-4 and TRBJ2-2; 10 bases line up with TRBD1. V was clipped by 11 bases and J by 7 bases; unmatched bases: 13. This CDR3 region has 15 residues. The CDR3 DNA reads as TGTGCCTGCAATTTCCGACAGGGGGCTGACGGGGAGCTGTTTTTT. It specifies CACNFRQGADGELFF.

This clonotype was seen at least ten times. The chain employs TRBV11-2 and TRBJ2-2, with a weak D call TRBD1 (6 bases). CDR1 and CDR2 (germline): SGHAT, FQNNGV. V was shortened by 8 bases and J by 2 bases, with 15 bases between the two germline ends. The CDR3 covers 15 residues. The CDR3: CASFRGPGNTGELFF. In DNA form, the CDR3 reads TGTGCCAGCTTCAGGGGACCGGGCAACACCGGGGAGCTGTTTTTT.

In its sample, this clonotype was seen many times. V is TRBV11-2 and J is TRBJ2-1, with unresolved D. CDR1 and CDR2 from the germline V gene are SGHAT and FQNNGV. This CDR3 region has 13 residues. V lost 2 bases and J 8 bases, leaving 10 bases between the germline ends. The CDR3 protein is CASSLFHLDEQFF. For the CDR3, the DNA is TGTGCCAGCAGCTTATTTCATTTAGATGAGCAGTTCTTC.

V and J are TRBV29-1 and TRBJ1-1; the match to TRBD1 covers 8 bases. From germline, CDR1 is SQVTM and CDR2 ANQGSEA. After removal of 1 base from V and 3 bases from J, the junction contained 4 bases not matched to a gene. This CDR3 contains 14 residues. The CDR3, as DNA: TGCAGCGTTGAAGGGAACAGGGGGTACACTGAAGCTTTCTTT. It is translated as CSVEGNRGYTEAFF.

This clonotype was detected a few times. The chain carries TRBV3-1 and TRBJ2-1, with D possibly called TRBD1 or TRBD2 (5 bases each). The V end was cut by 2 bases, the J end by 9 bases, with 23 bases between. CDR3 length: 17 residues. The germline V gene encodes CDR1 LGHDT and CDR2 YNNKEL (reference sequence). The CDR3 region has the DNA TGTGCCAGCAGCCAATCCTACCCGGGACGAGGGGATGGTGAGCAGTTCTTC. Its protein is CASSQSYPGRGDGEQFF.

This clonotype was counted many times. The chain combines TRBV7-2 with TRBJ2-7; possible D gene TRBD1, 5 bases. The CDR3 is 15 residues long. Germline assignment: CDR1 SGHTA and CDR2 FQGNSA. V shed 3 bases and J shed 3 bases, with 15 bases lying between them. CDR3 amino acids: CASSLSVGAFYEQYF. Here the CDR3 DNA reads TGTGCCAGCAGCTTGAGCGTAGGGGCCTTCTACGAGCAGTACTTC. The whole variable domain, remainder taken from reference TRBV7-2 and TRBJ2-7, is GAGVSQSPSNKVTEKGKDVELRCDPISGHTALYWYRQSLGQGLEFLIYFQGNSAPDKSGLPSDRFSAERTGGSVSTLTIQRTQQEDSAVYLCASSLSVGAFYEQYFGPGTRLTVT.

This clonotype was observed a few times. The rearrangement joins TRBV3-1 to TRBJ2-7; either TRBD1 or TRBD2 may supply D (5 bases each). The CDR3 extends over 13 amino acids. Per germline, CDR1 LGHDT and CDR2 YNNKEL (reference sequence). The V end lost 4 bases, the J end lost 1 base, and 8 bases lay between the germline ends. CDR3 DNA sequence: TGTGCCAGCAGCCGGGACGGTTCCTACGAGCAGTACTTC. Its protein product is CASSRDGSYEQYF.

There are many counts of this clonotype. V is TRBV9 and J is TRBJ2-1; 9 bases map to TRBD2. Germline lookup yields CDR1 SGDLS and CDR2 YYNGEE. Trimming at V came to 3 bases and at J to 6 bases, leaving 10 bases not matched to a gene. The CDR3 consists of 16 residues. The chain's CDR3 is CASSAPKRGAGNEQFF. CDR3 DNA: TGTGCCAGCAGCGCCCCGAAGCGGGGGGCGGGCAATGAGCAGTTCTTC.

There are many counts of this clonotype. V usage is TRBV27 and J usage is TRBJ2-5; D assignment may be TRBD1 or TRBD2 (5 bases each). V lost 1 base to trimming and J lost 1 base, with 7 bases between them. This CDR3 is 14 amino acids long. Germline assignment: CDR1 MNHEY and CDR2 SMNVEV (reference sequence). The CDR3 sequence is CASSLLGTQETQYF. The DNA for the CDR3 is TGTGCCAGCAGTTTATTGGGGACCCAAGAGACCCAGTACTTC.

This clonotype was recorded at least ten times. The gene calls are TRBV4-1 and TRBJ1-1; no clear D. CDR1 is MGHRA and CDR2 is YSYEKL in the germline V gene. Trimming pared 0 bases from V and 0 bases from J, leaving 14 bases between. The CDR3 contains 17 residues. CDR3 sequence reads: CASSQENTRAMNTEAFF. The CDR3 DNA sequence: TGCGCCAGCAGCCAAGAAAACACCAGAGCCATGAACACTGAAGCTTTCTTT.

This clonotype appeared many times. The rearrangement links TRBV28 to TRBJ2-3, with D possibly being TRBD1 (6 bases). CDR1 and CDR2 from the germline V gene are MDHEN and SYDVKM. V lost 3 bases to trimming and J lost 0 bases, with 16 bases between them. CDR3 length equals 17 residues. The DNA of the CDR3 is TGTGCCAGCAGTTTTGAAGGGGGACCGAAGAGCACAGATACGCAGTATTTT. Protein product: CASSFEGGPKSTDTQYF.

This clonotype was counted ten times or more. The V call is TRBV7-8, the J call TRBJ2-6; D is possibly TRBD1 (6 bases). Germline V lookup: CDR1 SGHVS, CDR2 FQNEAQ. V shed 6 bases and J shed 2 bases, with 14 bases lying between them. CDR3 length: 16 residues. The CDR3 coding sequence is TGTGCCAGCAGTCTTATTCCAGGGGCTGGGGCCAACGTCCTGACTTTC. It yields the protein CASSLIPGAGANVLTF.

In this sample, this clonotype turned up a few times. The V gene is TRBV29-1, the J gene TRBJ1-5; a possible D gene is TRBD1 (5 bases). The CDR3 extends over 15 amino acids. Germline V CDR1 and CDR2: SQVTM, ANQGSEA. The ends were cut back, 4 bases at V and 0 bases at J, with 13 bases in the middle. Here the CDR3 reads CSVGGGGDSNQPQHF. Written as DNA, the CDR3 is TGCAGCGTTGGGGGGGGGGGGGATAGCAATCAGCCCCAGCATTTT.

This clonotype has ten or more counts. The chain employs TRBV28 and TRBJ1-4; D is uncertain. The V gene lost 1 base and the J gene lost 0 bases, with 21 bases spanning the gap. CDR3 size: 20 residues. Germline CDR1 reads MDHEN; CDR2 reads SYDVKM. CDR3 coding DNA: TGTGCCAGCAGTTTATTAGGTGGCCTCTTCTCCCCCACAACTAATGAAAAACTGTTTTTT. Its translation: CASSLLGGLFSPTTNEKLFF.

This clonotype was counted many times. Here the CDR3 DNA reads TGTGCCAGCAGGCCAACGCGACAGGGGGCGAACACCGGGGAGCTGTTTTTT. It translates to CASRPTRQGANTGELFF. The V gene is TRBV12-3 or TRBV12-4, the J gene TRBJ2-2, with TRBD1 identical over 9 bases. The CDR3 totals 17 residues. V lost 6 bases and J lost 0; bases outside the gene matches: 8.

This clonotype was found many times. This chain uses TRBV20-1 with TRBJ1-1; TRBD1 is a possible D gene (5 bases). Trimming took 0 bases from V and 5 from J, leaving 19 bases between them. The CDR3 covers 16 residues. CDR1 DFQATT and CDR2 SNEGSKA come from the germline V gene (reference sequence). The CDR3 bases are TGCAGTGCTAGAGATCTTTGGGCCAGGGACGTTACTGAAGCTTTCTTT. Translated, it gives CSARDLWARDVTEAFF.

This clonotype was recorded many times. This rearrangement joins TRBV7-2 to TRBJ1-2, with D uncertain. Trimming stripped 0 bases from V and 8 bases from J, with 16 bases between. The CDR3 length is 15 residues. The germline V gene has CDR1 SGHTA and CDR2 FQGNSA. Here the CDR3 reads CASSLARQTVWGYTF. The CDR3 DNA follows: TGTGCCAGCAGCTTAGCGCGGCAGACTGTTTGGGGCTACACCTTC.

This clonotype appeared a few times. This rearrangement joins TRBV20-1 to TRBJ1-1; maybe TRBD1 (5 bases). The CDR3 sequence is 11 residues long. Germline CDR1 and CDR2: DFQATT and SNEGSKA (reference sequence). CDR3 loop: CGAETNTEAFF. DNA of the CDR3: TGCGGGGCGGAGACCAACACTGAAGCTTTCTTT.

There are many counts of this clonotype. This rearrangement joins TRBV20-1 to TRBJ2-2, with 7 nucleotides matching TRBD2. V was pared by 3 bases and J by 4 bases, with 8 bases of the junction left unmatched. The CDR3 is made up of 15 amino acids. Per the germline V gene, CDR1 is DFQATT and CDR2 is SNEGSKA (reference sequence). Written as DNA, the CDR3 is TGCAGTGCTAGGGAAGCGGGGAGGAGCACCGGGGAGCTGTTTTTT. Translation: CSAREAGRSTGELFF.